This entry describes one TCR beta chain. The target of this receptor is not known. No much larger clone exists at a distance of one base, and base qualities are not known. Receptor amplification or capture employed 5' RACE. The sequencing machine was a NextSeq 500. In the TCR library protocol, a unique molecular identifier was attached to each TCR cDNA molecule so that PCR and sequencing errors could be corrected. In the original analysis: Decombinator tools were used for TCR identification, UMI-based error correction and CDR3 extraction. TCRs above a frequency of 2 per 1,000, corresponding to the top 1% of the tumor frequency distribution, were defined as expanded. Each repertoire was subsampled 100 times to 5,000 TCRs, after which Renyi diversity was computed with the R vegan package. CDR3 similarity networks were constructed using string-kernel similarity of amino acid triplets, with links drawn between CDR3s whose pairwise similarity was above 0.82. TCRdb ran its own pipeline on the public reads, namely fastp trimming at Q25 and MiXCR clone calling, and kept in-frame beta chains. Entries that share a CDR3 protein sequence are merged under the most common genes and DNA. These V and J calls rely on TCRdb rather than the paper's analysis. The sample contains 60,000 or so distinct CDR3 sequences, roughly 6.6% of them found a single time. The biggest ten clones account for under 15% of the sample.

The time point tag for this specimen amounts to: sample taken at primary tumor resection. Samples were obtained from approximately 72 patients with early-stage, untreated non-small cell lung cancer from the lung TRACERx cohort. Without any cell sorting, TCR sequencing was performed on whole RNA extracted either from tumor and nontumor lung tissue or from cryopreserved PBMC samples. Patients were selected for TCR sequencing only if sufficient RNA was available from at least two tumor regions. The germline ends are 10 bases apart after V is trimmed by 0 bases and J by 5 bases. Taken from cysteine to phenylalanine, the CDR3 has 14 residues. CDR3 DNA is the only sequence kept; it has 42 bases, read in frame from the first base. CDR1 and CDR2 were assigned from the germline V gene as SGHRS and YFSETQ. These data are taken from a study of spatial heterogeneity in lung cancer (dated by TCRdb to the late 2010s). Describing the broader study: Beta-chain transcripts were consistently detected in greater numbers than alpha-chain transcripts, which likely reflects a higher abundance of beta-chain transcripts. The study linked features of the TCR repertoire to counts of nonsynonymous mutations, which were determined by whole-exome sequencing of tumor tissue. In the raw uncorrected reads, each unique combination of TCR and UMI appeared more than ten times on average. Both alpha and beta chains were TCR-sequenced in approximately 200 tumor regions, around 65 matched nontumor lung samples and some 50 PBMC samples obtained at surgery. In non-small cell lung cancer, the study quantitatively compared TCR alpha and beta repertoires across several tumor regions, matched nontumor lung, and blood. Overall study results and their limits: Ubiquitous expanded tumor TCRs were found in blood more often at tumor resection than at routine follow-up. Confirming at a functional level the hypothesis that regional TCRs recognize regional mutations was considered to require additional single-cell paired TCR alpha and beta sequencing.

The chain joins TRBV5-1 to TRBJ2-3; too little of a D gene remains to name it. The TCR originated in a female donor with early-stage non-small cell lung cancer. Here the sequenced sample was PBMCs, taken at surgery. The sequence in DNA is TGCGCCAGCAGCTTGGCCCAGGTTGAAGATACGCAGTATTTT. Its protein is CASSLAQVEDTQYF.